The clone carrying this T cell receptor beta chain was observed a few times. Its target is unknown. The entry originates in a study of Ad26.COV2.S vaccination and SARS-CoV-2 variants. Study information: The study gave Ad26.COV2.S intramuscularly, once or twice 56 days apart. The study, taken as a whole, reports: TCR breadth and depth estimates may have understated total T cell responses.

Germline loops: CDR1 SQVTM, CDR2 ANQGSEA. V was cut by 8 bases and J by 3 bases, with 10 bases left in between. CDR3 length: 11 amino acids. The data were produced by immunoSEQ multiplex PCR, yet TCRdb's version contains in-frame clones alone and is incomplete. This sample yields some 300,000 clones, of which approximately 86% are seen a single time; roughly 1.9% belongs to the top ten. Treatment in this sample: some 20 received Ad26.COV2.S at low or high dose, single or two shots; about 5 received placebo; per-sample allocation not given. It was on day 63 after the first vaccine or placebo injection that samples were taken. This Boston cohort included adults aged 18-55 years. In the vaccine, an Ad26 vector expressed the SARS-CoV-2 spike of the Wuhan strain.

The chain carries TRBV29-1 and TRBJ2-5; D not certain. Source: peripheral blood, taken in a trial of Ad26.COV2.S vaccine versus placebo. The TCR sequence derives from a person between 18 and 65 years old who received the Ad26.COV2.S COVID-19 vaccine or a placebo. CDR3 residues: CSLMTKETQYF. CDR3 coding DNA: TGCAGCTTAATGACGAAAGAGACCCAGTACTTC.